Listed below are T cell receptor beta chains from one sample, sequenced in a study of blood T cell repertoires in COVID-19. Sequenced by immunoSEQ multiplex PCR; TCRdb stores in-frame clones only, minus some. The profile covers 110,000 to 150,000 clones, with just over 85% appearing a single time and 1.5% taken by the ten largest. The sample comprised peripheral blood. The receptor source for this set is a woman in her sixties with acute or convalescent COVID-19. Each CDR3 is given with its conserved first and last residue. Each record gives: D gene, V gene, J gene, clone size, CDR3 DNA, CDR3 protein. The D gene is left open where the match is weak. Rows give clone size only sometimes, using once, few, many, or a class for an expanded clone.

-	TRBV29-1	TRBJ2-3	-	TGCAGCGTAGATCCAGGGGAAGGTACAGATACGCAGTATTTT	CSVDPGEGTDTQYF
-	TRBV5-6	TRBJ1-1	-	TGTGCCAGCAGCTTTCCTACCCAGGGCACTGAAGCTTTCTTT	CASSFPTQGTEAFF
-	TRBV5-1	TRBJ2-7	-	TGCGCCAGCAGCTTGGCCGGGAGCATCGAGGGCGAGCAGTACTTC	CASSLAGSIEGEQYF
TRBD1	TRBV3-1/TRBV3-2	TRBJ1-6	once	TGTGCCAGCAGCTCCCAATCGGGACAGAATTCACCCCTCCACTTT	CASSSQSGQNSPLHF
-	TRBV19	TRBJ2-7	once	TGTGCCAGTAGTGACAGCCTCTACGAGCAGTACTTC	CASSDSLYEQYF
TRBD1	TRBV4-2	TRBJ1-2	-	TGTGCCAGCAGCCCGACAGGGGCCGGGAAAAGCTACACCTTC	CASSPTGAGKSYTF
-	TRBV5-8	TRBJ2-3	few	TGTGCCAGCAGCCTAACTGGTGGCAGCGGCAGCACAGATACGCAGTATTTT	CASSLTGGSGSTDTQYF
-	TRBV7-8	TRBJ2-1	-	TGTGCCAGCAGCCCCACTGTTAGCTCCTACAATGAGCAGTTCTTC	CASSPTVSSYNEQFF
TRBD1	TRBV5-4	TRBJ1-6	-	TGTGCCAGCAGCTTGGCCCCCTACAGGGGGAATTCACCCCTCCACTTT	CASSLAPYRGNSPLHF
-	TRBV4-3	TRBJ1-6	-	TGCGCCAGCAGCCAAGTAACAGGGTTGTCACCCCTCCACTTT	CASSQVTGLSPLHF
-	TRBV19	TRBJ1-1	-	TGTGCCAGCGAAATGTCAGGGGTCACTGAAGCTTTCTTT	CASEMSGVTEAFF
-	TRBV19	TRBJ2-1	-	TGTGCCAGTAGTACATCGGGTAATGAGCAGTTCTTC	CASSTSGNEQFF
TRBD2	TRBV5-1	TRBJ2-7	-	TGCGCCAGCAGCCCGCGGACTAGCGGGGGTGTCGGCGAGCAGTACTTC	CASSPRTSGGVGEQYF
TRBD1	TRBV7-9	TRBJ2-5	-	TGTGCCAGCAGCCCGATCCCGTCAGGGGGTACGACCCAGTACTTC	CASSPIPSGGTTQYF
-	TRBV5-6	TRBJ2-4	few	TGTGCCAGCAGCGCGTCGGACTTAGCCAAAAACATTCAGTACTTC	CASSASDLAKNIQYF
-	TRBV5-6	TRBJ2-6	-	TGTGCCAGCAGCCCTGGAGTTTCTGGGGCCAACGTCCTGACTTTC	CASSPGVSGANVLTF
-	TRBV6-1	TRBJ2-1	-	TGTGCCAGCAGTGAACAGGGGTCCCAGTTCTTC	CASSEQGSQFF
-	TRBV6-5	TRBJ2-5	-	TGTGCCAGCAGCCCCGACGGGGGAGAGACCCAGTACTTC	CASSPDGGETQYF
TRBD1	TRBV6-2/TRBV6-3	TRBJ2-7	-	TGTGCCAGCAGTTTCCATGGAGACAGGGGCTACGAGCAGTACTTC	CASSFHGDRGYEQYF
-	TRBV6-5	TRBJ1-2	-	TGTGCCAGCAGGGAGTATCTGGCGGGTAACTATGGCTACACCTTC	CASREYLAGNYGYTF
TRBD1	TRBV18	TRBJ1-2	-	TGTGCCAGCTCACCAACCTTCGGACAGGGGGCGCGGGGCTACACCTTC	CASSPTFGQGARGYTF
TRBD1	TRBV7-2	TRBJ2-3	-	TGTGCCAGCAGCCTGGACAGGGGTTTCACAGATACGCAGTATTTT	CASSLDRGFTDTQYF
-	TRBV6-2/TRBV6-3	TRBJ1-6	-	TGTGCCAGCAGTTACGGGGGGTCACCCTATAATTCACCCCTCCACTTT	CASSYGGSPYNSPLHF